These 14 T cell receptor beta chains were sequenced from one sample in a study of OX40 agonist ivuxolimab in advanced cancers. Library generation was performed with the immunoSEQ multiplex PCR assay. In TCRdb, the immuneACCESS table is reduced to in-frame sequences with V and J assigned. These tables do not hold every clone; where another copy was compared, an unresolved V gene accounts for under half, and the others remain unexplained. Within this sample are about 100,000 clones, with about 89% of them counted one time only. The top ten constitute less than 0.2% of the sample. The sample was CD4+ or CD8+ T cells sorted from blood, taken in a trial of the OX40 agonist ivuxolimab. The receptor set was obtained from an adult with an advanced solid tumor such as melanoma, head and neck, liver or kidney cancer.

Details on this clone: At one boundary the junction diverges from the germline segment, which might be a read error. The V gene is TRBV19, the J gene TRBJ2-1; 8 nucleotides line up with TRBD2. Per the germline V gene, CDR1 is LNHDA and CDR2 is SQIVND (reference sequence). The CDR3 sequence is 14 residues long. CDR3 sequence: CASSPRREAGGLVF. As DNA, the CDR3 is TGTGCCAGTAGTCCACGGAGGGAGGCGGGGGGTTTGGTCTTC.

V usage is TRBV7-3 and J usage is TRBJ2-2; no definite D call. This CDR3 comprises 14 residues. The V and J ends lost 2 bases and 5 bases respectively, with 9 bases between them. Germline V gives CDR1 SGHTA, CDR2 FQGTGA. CDR3 region: CASSLVGGTGELFF. DNA for the CDR3: TGTGCCAGCAGCTTAGTTGGTGGTACCGGGGAGCTGTTTTTT. Full variable domain (rest looked up from reference TRBV7-3 and TRBJ2-2): GAGVSQTPSNKVTEKGKYVELRCDPISGHTALYWYRQSLGQGPEFLIYFQGTGAADDSGLPNDRFFAVRPEGSVSTLKIQRTERGDSAVYLCASSLVGGTGELFFGEGSRLTVL.

The chain has TRBV19 and TRBJ1-4; D unclear. This CDR3 comprises 15 residues. Germline V CDR1 and CDR2: LNHDA, SQIVND (reference sequence). Trimming removed 3 bases at V and 0 bases at J, with 8 bases between. CDR3 coding DNA: TGTGCCAGTAGTATTACTAGCGCAACTAATGAAAAACTGTTTTTT. Its protein is CASSITSATNEKLFF.

The V call is TRBV6-1, the J call TRBJ1-5, with TRBD1 identical over 11 bases. The CDR3 has 13 residues. V dropped 6 bases and J dropped 7; count of bases not matched to a gene: 2. Germline loops: CDR1 MNHNS, CDR2 SASEGT. This CDR3 is CASRGDRGQPQHF. CDR3 in DNA: TGTGCCAGCAGAGGGGACAGGGGGCAGCCCCAGCATTTT.

The chain couples TRBV6-1 to TRBJ1-2; no clear D gene. V was pared by 8 bases and J by 2 bases, with 9 bases between. CDR3 length: 12 residues. From germline, CDR1 is MNHNS and CDR2 SASEGT. CDR3 in DNA: TGTGCCAGCGATTGGCAGAACTATGGCTACACCTTC. It is translated as CASDWQNYGYTF.

The V call is TRBV6-5, the J call TRBJ1-2, with D tentatively TRBD1 (5 bases). The CDR3 contains 13 residues. Germline CDR1 reads MNHEY; CDR2 reads SVGAGI. Trimming cost V 1 base and J 6 bases, with 9 bases left between them. DNA for the CDR3: TGTGCCAGCAGTTACTGGGGGACTGATGGCTACACCTTC. Translation gives CASSYWGTDGYTF.

This sequence joins TRBV28 and TRBJ2-3; no clear D gene. Germline values: CDR1 MDHEN, CDR2 SYDVKM. The CDR3 is 10 amino acids. V was trimmed by 5 bases and J by 5 bases, leaving 2 bases between them. The DNA for the CDR3 is TGTGCCAGCAGTAGAGATACGCAGTATTTT. This codes for CASSRDTQYF.

The rearrangement uses TRBV2 and TRBJ2-3; D tentatively fits TRBD1 or TRBD2 (5 bases each). Per germline, CDR1 SNHLY and CDR2 FYNNEI. The germline V and J ends were trimmed by 6 bases and 3 bases, with 13 bases remaining between them. The CDR3 has 14 residues. The DNA for the CDR3 is TGTGCCAGCAGGGCTCGTTGGGGGACAGATACGCAGTATTTT. Translated: CASRARWGTDTQYF.

The chain links TRBV19 to TRBJ2-5; the D gene is possibly TRBD1 (5 bases). Deletions cut 10 bases from V and 5 bases from J, with 14 bases between. The CDR3 sequence is 12 residues long. The germline CDR1 and CDR2 sequences are LNHDA and SQIVND (reference sequence). CDR3 sequence: CATQDVGETQYF. The CDR3 region has the DNA TGTGCCACACAGGATGTCGGGGAGACCCAGTACTTC.

This chain joins TRBV30 and TRBJ1-5; TRBD1 aligns across 7 bases. V dropped 3 bases and J dropped 2; count of bases not matched to a gene: 7. The CDR3 is 15 residues long. Germline loops: CDR1 GTSNPN, CDR2 SVGIG (reference sequence). The CDR3 coding sequence is TGTGCCTGGAGGGCCCCAGGGGGGGGCAATCAGCCCCAGCATTTT. Protein sequence: CAWRAPGGGNQPQHF.

This chain links TRBV7-9 with TRBJ2-1; D is possibly TRBD2 (5 bases). The CDR3 extends over 14 amino acids. In germline, CDR1 is SEHNR, CDR2 FQNEAQ (reference sequence). The V end lost 1 base, the J end lost 5 bases, and 9 bases lay between the germline ends. Here the CDR3 reads CASSLGRENNEQFF. The DNA of the CDR3 is TGTGCCAGCAGCTTAGGTCGGGAAAACAATGAGCAGTTCTTC. The variable domain in full, completed from reference TRBV7-9 and TRBJ2-1, reads DTGVSQNPRHKITKRGQNVTFRCDPISEHNRLYWYRQTLGQGPEFLTYFQNEAQLEKSRLLSDRFSAERPKGSFSTLEIQRTEQGDSAMYLCASSLGRENNEQFFGPGTRLTVL.

The rearrangement joins TRBV9 to TRBJ1-1, with D possibly being TRBD1 (6 bases). From germline, CDR1 is SGDLS and CDR2 YYNGEE. The CDR3 is 15 amino acids. V dropped 4 bases and J dropped 5 bases, with 18 bases sitting between them. CDR3: CASSPPRGLSTEAFF. The CDR3 DNA sequence: TGTGCCAGCAGCCCCCCCCGGGGGCTAAGTACTGAAGCTTTCTTT.

The V call is TRBV2, the J call TRBJ2-7; maybe TRBD1 (6 bases). Trimming stripped 6 bases from V and 1 base from J, with 19 bases between. The CDR3 runs 16 residues. The V gene's germline CDR1 is SNHLY and CDR2 FYNNEI. The CDR3 is CASRRPKGESSYEQYF. CDR3 DNA: TGTGCCAGCAGACGACCTAAGGGGGAGTCGTCCTACGAGCAGTACTTC.

This chain uses TRBV27 with TRBJ1-2; the match to TRBD1 covers 9 bases. V was pared by 2 bases and J by 5 bases, with 12 bases of the junction left unmatched. CDR1 and CDR2 (germline): MNHEY, SMNVEV (reference sequence). The CDR3 length is 17 residues. This CDR3 reads CASSLTQQGAERYGYTF. Here the CDR3 DNA reads TGTGCCAGCAGTTTAACCCAACAGGGGGCGGAACGGTATGGCTACACCTTC.